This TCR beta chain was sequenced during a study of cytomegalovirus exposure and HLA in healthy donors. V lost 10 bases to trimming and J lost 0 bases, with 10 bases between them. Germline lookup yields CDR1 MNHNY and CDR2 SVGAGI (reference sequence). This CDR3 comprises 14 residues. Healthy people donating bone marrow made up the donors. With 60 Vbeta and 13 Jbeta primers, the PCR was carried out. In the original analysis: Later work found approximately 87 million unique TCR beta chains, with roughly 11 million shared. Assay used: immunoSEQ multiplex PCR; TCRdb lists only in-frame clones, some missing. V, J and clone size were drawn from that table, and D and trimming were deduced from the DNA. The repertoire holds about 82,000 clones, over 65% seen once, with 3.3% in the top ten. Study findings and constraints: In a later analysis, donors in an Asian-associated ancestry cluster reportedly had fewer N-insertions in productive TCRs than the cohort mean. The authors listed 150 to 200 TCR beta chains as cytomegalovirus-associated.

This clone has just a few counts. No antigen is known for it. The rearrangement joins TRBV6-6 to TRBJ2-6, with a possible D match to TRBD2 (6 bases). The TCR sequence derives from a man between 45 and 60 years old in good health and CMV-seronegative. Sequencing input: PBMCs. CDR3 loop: CATRESSGANVLTF. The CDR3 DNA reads TGTGCCACCCGGGAGAGCTCTGGGGCCAACGTCCTGACTTTC.